Following are 11 T cell receptor beta chains from one sample sequenced in a study of blood T cell repertoires in COVID-19. The repertoire was sequenced with immunoSEQ multiplex PCR; TCRdb's copy has only in-frame clones and lacks some. The sample lists around 170,000 clones, roughly 80% occurring once. Sequencing was done on a sample of peripheral blood. All receptors come from a young man with active or convalescent COVID-19.

The chain carries TRBV6-5 and TRBJ1-3; D is possibly TRBD1 (5 bases). Germline V gives CDR1 MNHEY, CDR2 SVGAGI. The germline V and J ends were trimmed by 2 bases and 0 bases, with 11 bases remaining between them. This CDR3 is 16 amino acids long. This CDR3 is CASSYGTGSSGNTIYF. In DNA form, the CDR3 reads TGTGCCAGCAGTTACGGCACAGGCAGCTCTGGAAACACCATATATTTT.

The chain couples TRBV14 to TRBJ1-1; tentative D call: TRBD1 (5 bases). The germline V gene has CDR1 SGHDN and CDR2 FVKESK. The CDR3 totals 15 residues. V lost 5 bases and J lost 5, with 18 bases in between. The DNA for the CDR3 is TGTGCCAGCAGCGACCCTCGGCGGGGGGTGACTGAAGCTTTCTTT. Protein sequence: CASSDPRRGVTEAFF. The whole variable domain, remainder taken from reference TRBV14 and TRBJ1-1, is EAGVTQFPSHSVIEKGQTVTLRCDPISGHDNLYWYRRVMGKEIKFLLHFVKESKQDESGMPNNRFLAERTGGTYSTLKVQPAELEDSGVYFCASSDPRRGVTEAFFGQGTRLTVV.

The chain joins TRBV4-1 to TRBJ1-2, with D possibly matching TRBD1 (5 bases). The CDR3 covers 14 residues. From germline, CDR1 is MGHRA and CDR2 YSYEKL. Trimming left V 1 base short and J 7 bases short, with 13 bases between. The CDR3 DNA reads TGCGCCAGCAGCCAAGGGGAGGCAGGGATTGGCTACACCTTC. It translates to CASSQGEAGIGYTF.

The V gene is TRBV5-1, the J gene TRBJ2-2; TRBD2 is a possible D gene (7 bases). CDR1 SGHRS and CDR2 YFSETQ come from the germline V gene. V was trimmed by 4 bases and J by 1 base, leaving 17 bases between them. This CDR3 region has 17 residues. The CDR3 sequence is CASSQRGGAGNTGELFF. CDR3 bases: TGCGCCAGCAGCCAAAGGGGGGGCGCGGGGAACACCGGGGAGCTGTTTTTT.

In DNA, the CDR3 is TGTGCCAGCACCGATACAGGGGCTATGAGCAATCAGCCCCAGCATTTT. This encodes CASTDTGAMSNQPQHF. The chain combines TRBV7-9 with TRBJ1-5, with 7 nucleotides matching TRBD1. The CDR3 has 16 residues. CDR1 is SEHNR, CDR2 FQNEAQ, per germline (reference sequence). V shed 7 bases, J shed 1 base, and the junction held 10 bases outside the gene matches.

The chain combines TRBV4-1 with TRBJ2-3, with D maybe TRBD2 (7 bases). Trimming removed 0 bases at V and 6 bases at J, with 10 bases between. The CDR3 extends over 14 amino acids. CDR1 and CDR2 from the germline V gene are MGHRA and YSYEKL. This CDR3 reads CASSQEGGLDTQYF. The CDR3 DNA reads as TGCGCCAGCAGCCAAGAGGGGGGGCTTGATACGCAGTATTTT.

This chain connects TRBV24-1 to TRBJ2-1, with TRBD1 identical over 7 bases. Germline loops: CDR1 KGHDR, CDR2 SFDVKD. V gave up 4 bases and J gave up 5 bases; unmatched junction bases: 13. The length of the CDR3 is 17 residues. For the CDR3, the DNA is TGTGCCACCAGTGAGGAGAACCGTAGGGACAGAAACAATGAGCAGTTCTTC. Translating it yields CATSEENRRDRNNEQFF.

The chain links TRBV10-3 to TRBJ1-5, with D possibly matching TRBD1 (5 bases). Trimming took off 5 bases at V and 0 bases at J, with 11 bases between the two ends. The CDR3 is 15 amino acids. Germline V gives CDR1 ENHRY, CDR2 SYGVKD. The CDR3 sequence: CAISPGGDSNQPQHF. The CDR3 DNA is TGTGCCATCAGTCCCGGAGGGGATAGCAATCAGCCCCAGCATTTT.

This clone has just a few counts. J is TRBJ1-2 and V is TRBV18; the D gene is possibly TRBD1 (5 bases). Germline V lookup: CDR1 KGHSH, CDR2 LQKENI. This CDR3 has 15 amino acids. V was shortened by 4 bases and J by 4 bases, with 16 bases between the two germline ends. CDR3 sequence (DNA): TGTGCCAGCTCACTATCGGACATCGGAGCCTATGGCTACACCTTC. As protein: CASSLSDIGAYGYTF. The full variable domain, completed using reference TRBV18 and TRBJ1-2, is NAGVMQNPRHLVRRRGQEARLRCSPMKGHSHVYWYRQLPEEGLKFMVYLQKENIIDESGMPKERFSAEFPKEGPSILRIQQVVRGDSAAYFCASSLSDIGAYGYTFGSGTRLTVV.

The chain uses TRBV7-3 and TRBJ2-2; 7 nucleotides line up with TRBD1. The CDR3 length is 13 residues. Germline loops: CDR1 SGHTA, CDR2 FQGTGA. V was clipped by 7 bases and J by 4 bases; unmatched bases: 3. Here the CDR3 DNA reads TGTGCCAGCAAGGGGACAGCCACCGGGGAGCTGTTTTTT. Its protein product is CASKGTATGELFF.

This clone was detected only once. The chain employs TRBV5-6 and TRBJ2-1; D perhaps matches TRBD2 (6 bases). V dropped 1 base and J dropped 3 bases, with 8 bases sitting between them. CDR1 is SGHDT, CDR2 YYEEEE, per germline. The CDR3 is 14 residues long. CDR3 in amino acids: CASSLRELYNEQFF. CDR3 in DNA: TGTGCCAGCAGCTTGCGGGAGCTCTACAATGAGCAGTTCTTC.